This T cell receptor (beta chain) is from a study of T cell responses to AZD1222 COVID-19 vaccine. V was clipped by 3 bases and J by 3 bases, with 17 bases between them. Germline CDR1 and CDR2: LGHNA and YSLEER. The CDR3 contains 16 residues. Assay used: immunoSEQ multiplex PCR; TCRdb lists only in-frame clones, some missing. The data contain around 180,000 clones, around 91% of them singletons. On this clone itself: Its antigen remains unidentified.

Study findings and constraints: Researchers took repertoire samples only after the peak T cell response had come.

V gene TRBV4-3 combines with J gene TRBJ1-2; unclear D gene. This receptor was identified in an adult in good health. This sample comprised peripheral blood, obtained on day 0 of AZD1222 vaccination. As DNA, the CDR3 is TGCGCCAGCAGCCAGGCCCCCGGTGGGGAGGACTATGGCTACACCTTC. Its translation is CASSQAPGGEDYGYTF.